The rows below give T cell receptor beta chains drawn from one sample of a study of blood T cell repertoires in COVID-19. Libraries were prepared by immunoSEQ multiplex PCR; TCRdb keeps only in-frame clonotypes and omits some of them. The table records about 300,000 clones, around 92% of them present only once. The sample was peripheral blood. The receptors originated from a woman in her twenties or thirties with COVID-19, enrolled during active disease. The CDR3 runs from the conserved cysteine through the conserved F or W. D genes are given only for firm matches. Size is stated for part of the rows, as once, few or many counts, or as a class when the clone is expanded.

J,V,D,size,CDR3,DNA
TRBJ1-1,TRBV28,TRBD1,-,CASSIQGARYTEAFF,TGTGCCAGCAGTATACAGGGGGCTCGCTACACTGAAGCTTTCTTT
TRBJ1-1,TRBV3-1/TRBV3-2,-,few,CASSQASTDSEAFF,TGTGCCAGCAGCCAAGCTTCGACAGACAGTGAAGCTTTCTTT
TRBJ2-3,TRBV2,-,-,CASSWRGPSTDTQYF,TGTGCCAGCAGTTGGAGGGGTCCTAGCACAGATACGCAGTATTTT
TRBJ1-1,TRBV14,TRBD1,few,CASSLYRGSTEAFF,TGTGCCAGCAGCCTTTACAGGGGGTCGACTGAAGCTTTCTTT
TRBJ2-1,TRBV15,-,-,CATSRDGASDDEQFF,TGTGCCACCAGCAGAGACGGAGCTAGCGATGATGAGCAGTTCTTC
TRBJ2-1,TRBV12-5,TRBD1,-,CASGPGTGVHEQFF,TGTGCTAGTGGTCCGGGGACAGGGGTCCATGAGCAGTTCTTC
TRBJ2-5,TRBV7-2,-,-,CASSLETLGRYF,TGTGCCAGCAGCTTAGAGACTCTCGGTCGGTACTTC
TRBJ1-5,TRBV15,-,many,CATTHSNQPQHF,TGTGCCACCACACACAGCAATCAGCCCCAGCATTTT
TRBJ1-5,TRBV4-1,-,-,CASSQDGQGNQPQHF,TGCGCCAGCAGCCAAGATGGCCAGGGGAATCAGCCCCAGCATTTT
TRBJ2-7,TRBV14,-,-,CASSQEAGISYEQYF,TGTGCCAGCAGCCAAGAGGCAGGGATCTCCTACGAGCAGTACTTC
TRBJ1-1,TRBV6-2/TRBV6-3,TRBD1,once,CASSYPLTGKNTEAFF,TGTGCCAGCAGTTACCCCCTGACAGGGAAGAACACTGAAGCTTTCTTT
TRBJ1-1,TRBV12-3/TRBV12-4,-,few,CASRYDRNTEAFF,TGTGCCAGCAGGTATGACAGGAACACTGAAGCTTTCTTT
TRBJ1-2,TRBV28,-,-,CASSSSRQGGYGYTF,TGTGCCAGCAGTTCCTCTCGGCAGGGAGGGTATGGCTACACCTTC
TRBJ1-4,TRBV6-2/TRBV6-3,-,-,CASSYVQGGEKLFF,TGTGCCAGCAGTTACGTGCAGGGAGGTGAAAAACTGTTTTTT
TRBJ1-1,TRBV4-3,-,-,CASSQDSPTSRAEAFF,TGCGCCAGCAGCCAAGATTCCCCGACTTCGAGGGCTGAAGCTTTCTTT
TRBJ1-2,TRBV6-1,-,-,CASSELEGGYTF,TGTGCCAGCAGTGAATTAGAGGGCGGCTACACCTTC
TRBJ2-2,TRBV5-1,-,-,CASSPFRGTGELFF,TGCGCCAGCAGCCCGTTCCGGGGGACCGGGGAGCTGTTTTTT
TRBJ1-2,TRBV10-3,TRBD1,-,CAISEPRTGVDGYTF,TGTGCCATCAGTGAGCCAAGGACAGGGGTAGATGGCTACACCTTC
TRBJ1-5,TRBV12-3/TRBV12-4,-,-,CASSFGGNQPQHF,TGTGCCAGCAGTTTTGGGGGGAATCAGCCCCAGCATTTT
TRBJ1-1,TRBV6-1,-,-,CASSEQGRSTEAFF,TGTGCCAGCAGTGAACAGGGTAGAAGCACTGAAGCTTTCTTT
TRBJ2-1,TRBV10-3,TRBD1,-,CAISPRDRGSSEQFF,TGTGCCATCAGTCCGCGGGACAGGGGGTCCAGTGAGCAGTTCTTC
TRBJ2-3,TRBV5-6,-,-,CASIRYEEDTQYF,TGTGCCAGCATAAGGTACGAGGAAGATACGCAGTATTTT
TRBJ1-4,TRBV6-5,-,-,CASSLTGFEKLFF,TGTGCCAGCAGTTTGACAGGTTTTGAAAAACTGTTTTTT
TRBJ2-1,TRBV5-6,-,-,CASSLRGSSYNEQFF,TGTGCCAGCAGCTTACGTGGTAGCTCCTACAATGAGCAGTTCTTC
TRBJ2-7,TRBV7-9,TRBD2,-,CASSLARQAGGQYEQYF,TGTGCCAGCAGCTTAGCGCGTCAAGCGGGGGGCCAATACGAGCAGTACTTC
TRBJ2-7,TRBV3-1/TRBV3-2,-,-,CASSQAVSPSSYEQYF,TGTGCCAGCAGCCAAGCGGTCTCCCCGAGCTCCTACGAGCAGTACTTC
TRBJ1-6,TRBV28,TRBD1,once,CASSRTGTVVSPLHF,TGTGCCAGCAGCAGAACCGGGACAGTGGTCTCACCCCTCCACTTT
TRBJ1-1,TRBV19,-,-,CASSVNTEAFF,TGTGCCAGTAGCGTGAACACTGAAGCTTTCTTT
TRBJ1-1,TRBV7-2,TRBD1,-,CASSLWDREAFF,TGTGCCAGCAGCTTATGGGACAGGGAAGCTTTCTTT
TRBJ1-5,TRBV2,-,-,CASSEVGVNQPQHF,TGTGCCAGCAGTGAGGTCGGGGTCAATCAGCCCCAGCATTTT
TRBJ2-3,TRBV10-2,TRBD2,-,CASSDRPSGYSTDTQYF,TGCGCCAGCAGTGATCGGCCTAGCGGGTACAGCACAGATACGCAGTATTTT
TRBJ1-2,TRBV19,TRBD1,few,CASRQGNYGYTF,TGTGCCAGTAGACAGGGGAACTATGGCTACACCTTC
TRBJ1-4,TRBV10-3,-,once,CAISPLAGNEKLFF,TGTGCCATCAGTCCGTTGGCAGGTAATGAAAAACTGTTTTTT
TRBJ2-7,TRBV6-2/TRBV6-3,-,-,CASSNPLRGSSYEQYF,TGTGCCAGCAGTAACCCTTTGAGGGGGAGCTCCTACGAGCAGTACTTC
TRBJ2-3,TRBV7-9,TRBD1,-,CASSSLTGAGTDTQYF,TGTGCCAGCAGCTCCTTGACAGGGGCCGGAACAGATACGCAGTATTTT
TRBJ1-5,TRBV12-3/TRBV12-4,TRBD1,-,CASSYTGVQPQHF,TGTGCCAGCAGTTACACAGGGGTCCAGCCCCAGCATTTT
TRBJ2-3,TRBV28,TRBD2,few,CASSFRGGFQDTQYF,TGTGCCAGCAGTTTTCGGGGGGGCTTTCAAGATACGCAGTATTTT
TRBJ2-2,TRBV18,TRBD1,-,CASSPQGAITGELFF,TGTGCCAGCTCACCGCAGGGGGCAATCACCGGGGAGCTGTTTTTT
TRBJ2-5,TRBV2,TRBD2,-,CASSLDGGGSETQYF,TGTGCCAGCAGTTTGGACGGGGGGGGATCGGAGACCCAGTACTTC
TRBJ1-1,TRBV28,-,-,CASSKYESRVGDTEAFF,TGTGCCAGCAGCAAATACGAGAGCAGGGTAGGGGACACTGAAGCTTTCTTT
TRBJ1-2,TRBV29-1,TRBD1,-,CSVPTGDYGYTF,TGCAGCGTTCCAACAGGGGACTATGGCTACACCTTC
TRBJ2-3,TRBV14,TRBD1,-,CASNDRAYTDTQYF,TGTGCCAGCAACGACAGGGCCTACACAGATACGCAGTATTTT
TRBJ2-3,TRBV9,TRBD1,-,CASSYLTGSADTQYF,TGTGCCAGCTCGTATCTGACAGGGTCCGCAGATACGCAGTATTTT
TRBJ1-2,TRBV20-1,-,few,CSATSPGGYTF,TGCAGTGCTACCTCCCCGGGTGGCTACACCTTC
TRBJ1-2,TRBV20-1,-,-,CSASRTDHYGYTF,TGCAGTGCTAGTCGGACAGATCACTATGGCTACACCTTC